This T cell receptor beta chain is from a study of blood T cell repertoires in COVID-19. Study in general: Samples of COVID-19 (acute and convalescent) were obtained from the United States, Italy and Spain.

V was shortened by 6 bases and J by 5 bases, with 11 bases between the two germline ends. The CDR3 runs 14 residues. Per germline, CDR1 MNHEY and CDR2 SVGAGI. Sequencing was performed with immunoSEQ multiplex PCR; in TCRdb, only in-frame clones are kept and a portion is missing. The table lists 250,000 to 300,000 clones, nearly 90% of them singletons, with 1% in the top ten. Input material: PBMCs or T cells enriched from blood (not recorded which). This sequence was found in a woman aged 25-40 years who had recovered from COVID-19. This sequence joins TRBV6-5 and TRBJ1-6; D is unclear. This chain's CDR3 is CASSEATNNSPLHF. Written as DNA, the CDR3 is TGTGCCAGCAGCGAGGCCACAAATAATTCACCCCTCCACTTT.